The present entry profiles one T cell receptor beta chain with its context. The sample is drawn from a study of blood T cell repertoires in COVID-19. The protocol was immunoSEQ multiplex PCR, while the TCRdb copy is restricted to in-frame clones and leaves out a portion. The repertoire consists of 10,000 to 14,000 clones, with around nine tenths occurring once and the leading ten covering around 9.9%. CDR3 length: 17 amino acids. After removal of 0 bases from V and 12 bases from J, the junction contained 12 bases not matched to a gene. Germline V lookup: CDR1 SGHDT, CDR2 YYEEEE. The TCR comes from a human donor in a cohort sampled during active COVID-19. V usage is TRBV5-6 and J usage is TRBJ1-6; 10 bases match TRBD1. Sequencing was carried out using peripheral blood. CDR3: CASSLGQGARGEGPLHF. The DNA for the CDR3 is TGTGCCAGCAGCTTGGGACAGGGGGCGCGGGGGGAAGGACCCCTCCACTTT.